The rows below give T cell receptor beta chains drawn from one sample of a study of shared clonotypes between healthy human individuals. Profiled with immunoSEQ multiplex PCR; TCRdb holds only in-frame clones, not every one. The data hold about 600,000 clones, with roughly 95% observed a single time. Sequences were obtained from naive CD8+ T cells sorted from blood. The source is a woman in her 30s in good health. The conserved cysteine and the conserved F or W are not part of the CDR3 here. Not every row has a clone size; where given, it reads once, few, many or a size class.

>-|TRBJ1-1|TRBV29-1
SVEEGAREAF
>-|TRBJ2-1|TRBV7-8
ASSVHSGETYNEQF
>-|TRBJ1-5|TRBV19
ASSIWGSSNQPQH
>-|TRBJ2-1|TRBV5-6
ASSLRVWEMDEQF
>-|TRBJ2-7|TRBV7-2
ASSLRDRSSYEQY
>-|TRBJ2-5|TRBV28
ASSLYAGATTETQY
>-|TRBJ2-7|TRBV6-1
ASSEARRGDEQY
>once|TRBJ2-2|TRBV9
ASSVAQRDGLF
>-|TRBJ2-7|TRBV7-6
ASSLHRGREQY
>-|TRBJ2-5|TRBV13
ASSLSGVAVQETQY
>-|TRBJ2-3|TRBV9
ASSVPRGNTQY
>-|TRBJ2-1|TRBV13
ASSLGTSGRENEQF
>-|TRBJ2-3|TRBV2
ATPKGGNTDTQY
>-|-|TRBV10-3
AISVLRDGFYEQY
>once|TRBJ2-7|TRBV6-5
ASSYYPSGNYEQY
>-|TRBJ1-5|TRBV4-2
ASSQGGGQPQH
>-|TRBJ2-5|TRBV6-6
ASSAAVTWNQETQY
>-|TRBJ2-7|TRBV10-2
ASSESPEYEQY
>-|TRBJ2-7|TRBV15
ATSPGDKSYEQY
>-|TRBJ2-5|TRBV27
ASSFFLGGTQY
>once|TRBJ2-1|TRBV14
ASNHRGSYNEQF
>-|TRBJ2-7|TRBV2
ASSPRVVASYEQY
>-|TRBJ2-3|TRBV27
ASSLLRQHTDTQY
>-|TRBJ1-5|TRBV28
ASRDTGRNQPQH
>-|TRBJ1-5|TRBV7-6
ASSAGPGPQH
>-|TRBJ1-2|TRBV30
AWSVQGAGGYT
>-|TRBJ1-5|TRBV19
ASSAQGQGVLSNQPQH
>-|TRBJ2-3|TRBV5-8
ASSLPDTQY
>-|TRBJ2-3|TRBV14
ASSQDWNTQY
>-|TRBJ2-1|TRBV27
ASSLTSGVYNEQF
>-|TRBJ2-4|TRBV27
ASTNRGNIQY
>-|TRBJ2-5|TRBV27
ASTPNPPAGQKETQY
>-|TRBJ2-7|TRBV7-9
ASSPPEGLGSYEQY
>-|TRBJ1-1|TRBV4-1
ASSQGGWGVTEAF
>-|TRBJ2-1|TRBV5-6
ASTLWGGSYNEQF
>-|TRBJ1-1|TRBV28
ASSFTLDTEAF
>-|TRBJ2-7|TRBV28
ASRTGGSYEQY